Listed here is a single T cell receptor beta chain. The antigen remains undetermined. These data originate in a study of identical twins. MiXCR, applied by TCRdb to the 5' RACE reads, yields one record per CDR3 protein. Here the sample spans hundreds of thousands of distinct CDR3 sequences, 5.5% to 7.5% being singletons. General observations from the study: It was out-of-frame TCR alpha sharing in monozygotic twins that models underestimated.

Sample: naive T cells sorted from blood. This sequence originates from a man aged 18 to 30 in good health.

The DNA of the CDR3 is TGTGCCAGCACGCGCGGGAGGGCCGTTGATGAGCAGTTCTTC. It encodes CASTRGRAVDEQFF. The chain has TRBV6-1 and TRBJ2-1; 9 positions agree with TRBD2. The CDR3 length is 14 residues. Per germline, CDR1 MNHNS and CDR2 SASEGT. V shed 7 bases and J 8 bases; nucleotides not matched to a gene: 9.